This TCR beta chain stems from a study of human T cells and chemical hapten exposure. MiXCR, applied by TCRdb to the RACE reads, yields one record per CDR3 protein. The repertoire holds roughly 360,000 distinct CDR3 sequences, with approximately 5.1% as singletons. Germline V CDR1 and CDR2: MGHDK, SYGVNS. Unmatched junction bases numbered 9, after V lost 10 bases and J lost 6 bases. The CDR3 sequence is 13 residues long. Many counts were recorded for this clonotype. The time point here: patch test 1, 2 weeks after DPC sensitization. Treatment reported: therapeutic diphenylcyclopropenone sensitization with weekly scalp DPC.

The receptor was derived from a woman aged 45-65 years with alopecia areata. Some clones in this sample may be carry-over from other donors' samples. The sample consisted of whole blood, taken in connection with sensitization to the hapten diphenylcyclopropenone (DPC). The genes are TRBV25-1 and TRBJ1-1; 9 bases map to TRBD1. The chain's CDR3 is CAIKGQGWSEAFF. As DNA, the CDR3 is TGTGCCATCAAAGGACAGGGGTGGTCTGAAGCTTTCTTT.